Shown below are 12 T cell receptor beta chains from a single sample sequenced in a study of neoadjuvant anti-PD-1 for oral cavity cancer. Profiling relied on immunoSEQ multiplex PCR, and the TCRdb table lists in-frame clones only, not all of them. This table has roughly 68,000 clones, roughly 90% appearing once. The time point denotes: after neoadjuvant nivolumab, at surgical resection. Here the sequenced sample was PBMCs, taken after nivolumab (anti-PD-1) treatment. The receptors derive from a person between 40 and 85 years old with oral cavity squamous cell carcinoma.

The rearrangement uses TRBV5-6 and TRBJ1-2; possible D gene TRBD1, 5 bases. Between the trimmed V and J ends, which lost 0 bases and 4 bases, there was a span of 7 bases. CDR3 length: 13 residues. Per the germline V gene, CDR1 is SGHDT and CDR2 is YYEEEE. CDR3 nucleotides: TGTGCCAGCAGCTTGGCAGGGTCCTATGGCTACACCTTC. Protein product: CASSLAGSYGYTF.

The chain uses TRBV11-2 and TRBJ2-5; possible D gene TRBD1, 6 bases. This CDR3 has 14 amino acids. Trimming left V 4 bases short and J 4 bases short, with 13 bases between. Germline loops: CDR1 SGHAT, CDR2 FQNNGV. CDR3 protein: CASSYHTGLETQYF. CDR3 in DNA: TGTGCCAGCAGCTACCACACAGGGCTAGAGACCCAGTACTTC.

The chain combines TRBV11-2 with TRBJ2-7; D possibly corresponds to TRBD1 (5 bases). The ends were cut back, 7 bases at V and 7 bases at J, with 14 bases in the middle. CDR1 is SGHAT, CDR2 FQNNGV, per germline. This CDR3 is 12 amino acids long. The CDR3 nucleotides are TGTGCCAGCAAATCAGGGTCCCTGGAGCAGTACTTC. Translating gives CASKSGSLEQYF.

The chain couples TRBV30 to TRBJ1-2, with a tentative D call TRBD1 (5 bases). Deletions cut 0 bases from V and 7 bases from J, with 18 bases between. This CDR3 has 15 amino acids. Germline CDR1 and CDR2: GTSNPN and SVGIG (reference sequence). The chain's CDR3 is CAWSVLRGRGSGYTF. The CDR3 DNA follows: TGTGCCTGGAGTGTACTAAGGGGACGGGGCAGTGGCTACACCTTC.

V is TRBV19 and J is TRBJ2-7; TRBD1 is a possible D gene (7 bases). Between the trimmed V and J ends, which lost 5 bases and 2 bases, there was a span of 16 bases. The CDR3 loop spans 15 amino acids. Per the germline V gene, CDR1 is LNHDA and CDR2 is SQIVND (reference sequence). This CDR3 is CASSSPGGGTYEQYF. The CDR3, as DNA: TGTGCCAGTAGTTCTCCAGGGGGAGGCACCTACGAGCAGTACTTC.

The rearrangement links TRBV4-2 to TRBJ1-2, with D possibly being TRBD1 (5 bases). The V and J ends lost 4 bases and 0 bases respectively, with 9 bases between them. In germline, CDR1 is LGHNA, CDR2 YNFKEQ. CDR3 length: 14 amino acids. The CDR3 spells CASSPDSANYGYTF. The CDR3 DNA reads as TGTGCCAGCAGCCCCGACAGTGCTAACTATGGCTACACCTTC.

The rearrangement joins TRBV4-1 to TRBJ2-3, with D hard to call. Per germline, CDR1 MGHRA and CDR2 YSYEKL. The ends were cut back, 0 bases at V and 3 bases at J, with 10 bases in the middle. The CDR3 is 15 amino acids. The CDR3 protein is CASSQDPRSTDTQYF. In DNA form, the CDR3 reads TGCGCCAGCAGCCAAGATCCCCGTTCTACAGATACGCAGTATTTT.

The V call is TRBV27, the J call TRBJ1-5, with D possibly being TRBD1 (5 bases). The CDR3 loop spans 14 amino acids. CDR1 is MNHEY, CDR2 SMNVEV, per germline (reference sequence). V was trimmed by 2 bases and J by 7 bases, leaving 12 bases between them. In DNA, the CDR3 is TGTGCCAGCAGTTTAATGGCAGGGAGCCAGCCCCAGCATTTT. This gives the protein CASSLMAGSQPQHF.

This clone was counted between two and nine times. V and J are TRBV13 and TRBJ1-2; a possible D gene is TRBD1 (5 bases). The CDR3 runs 14 residues. V was pared by 6 bases and J by 7 bases, with 18 bases between. Germline V gene sequence: CDR1 PRHDT, CDR2 FYEKMQ (reference sequence). The CDR3 DNA follows: TGTGCCAGCAGATTGGGACTGAGACGGTCTGGCTACACCTTC. Translation gives CASRLGLRRSGYTF.

The J gene is TRBJ2-5, the V gene TRBV5-1, with TRBD2 identical over 8 bases. Trimming cost V 9 bases and J 4 bases; bases outside gene matches: 14. The CDR3 contains 15 residues. Germline CDR1 and CDR2: SGHRS and YFSETQ. The CDR3 DNA sequence: TGCGCCACCTCAAGCGGCGGGAGGACTTTAGAGACCCAGTACTTC. Translating gives CATSSGGRTLETQYF.

V gene TRBV25-1 combines with J gene TRBJ1-2, with D uncertain. Germline V lookup: CDR1 MGHDK, CDR2 SYGVNS. V was pared by 8 bases and J by 6 bases, with 19 bases between. The CDR3 totals 14 residues. The CDR3 DNA reads as TGTGCCAGCTCCGTCTCGGGGTTTCGGGATGGCTACACCTTC. It encodes CASSVSGFRDGYTF.

The V call is TRBV7-8, the J call TRBJ2-1, with TRBD2 identical over 11 bases. V was clipped by 1 base and J by 5 bases; unmatched bases: 4. Germline V CDR1 and CDR2: SGHVS, FQNEAQ. The CDR3 has 16 amino acids. Written as DNA, the CDR3 is TGTGCCAGCAGCTTAGAGGGACTAGCGGTTCACAATGAGCAGTTCTTC. Protein: CASSLEGLAVHNEQFF.